In this sample, the clone carrying this T cell receptor (beta chain) turned up a few times. Its antigen is unidentified. The record originates from a study of cytomegalovirus exposure and HLA in healthy donors. Study-level points and caveats: Fewer N-insertions than the roughly 630-donor mean were reportedly shown by an Asian-associated ancestry cluster in a later analysis. Most TCR sequences were uncommon, yet certain public TCRs appeared in many donors.

There are 14 residues in the CDR3. Losses at the gene ends were 7 bases for V and 10 bases for J; bases not matched to a gene: 4. In the PCR, 60 Vbeta and 13 Jbeta primers were used. The table came from immunoSEQ multiplex PCR; TCRdb's copy has only in-frame clones and leaves some out. The sample contains fewer than 85,000 clones, 84% of which appear only once. The sequenced sample consisted of PBMCs. The chain has TRBV6-7 and TRBJ2-1; 16 bases agree with TRBD2. TRBV6-7 is an ORF for which the function is uncertain. The source of this sequence is a man in his 70s in good health and CMV-seropositive. This CDR3 is CASTVGLAGGEQFF. The CDR3 nucleotides read TGTGCCAGCACCGTGGGACTAGCGGGGGGGGAGCAGTTCTTC.